This record looks at one T cell receptor (beta chain) sequence and its context. Trimming took 0 bases from V and 9 from J, leaving 9 bases between them. The CDR3 consists of 13 residues. The germline gives CDR1 MNHNY, CDR2 SVGAGI (reference sequence). These data originate in a study of blood T cell repertoires in COVID-19. Clones were sequenced by immunoSEQ multiplex PCR, and TCRdb holds only the in-frame ones, with some missing. The table shows 77,000 or so clones, with around 85% occurring only once. The receptor's source is an elderly man with acute or convalescent COVID-19. Sample: peripheral blood. The chain has TRBV6-6 and TRBJ2-1; a weak D match, TRBD1 (6 bases). CDR3: CASSYSGGREQFF. The CDR3, as DNA: TGTGCCAGCAGTTACTCAGGGGGTCGTGAGCAGTTCTTC.